These 30 T cell receptor beta chains came from one sample sequenced in a study of blood T cell repertoires in COVID-19. The repertoire was sequenced with immunoSEQ multiplex PCR; TCRdb's copy has only in-frame clones and lacks some. The sample lists under 75,000 clones; 80% to 90% were seen once. The sample was peripheral blood. The receptors here all came from a man in his fifties or sixties with acute or convalescent COVID-19.

The chain couples TRBV24-1 to TRBJ1-5; a weak D match, TRBD1 (6 bases). Germline V gene sequence: CDR1 KGHDR, CDR2 SFDVKD. The CDR3 is 15 amino acids. Trimming removed 7 bases from V and 3 bases from J, with 15 bases in between. CDR3 residues: CATRPQGEINQPQHF. Here the CDR3 DNA reads TGTGCCACCAGACCACAGGGTGAGATCAATCAGCCCCAGCATTTT.

The chain is built from TRBV21-1 and TRBJ1-1; TRBD1 was called by the table and not checked on the DNA. TRBV21-1 is flagged as a pseudogene. The CDR3 contains 18 residues. The CDR3 nucleotides are TGTGCCAGCAGCCGACGCGAGGGACAGGGGACGAAGAACACTGAAGCTTTCTTT. It yields the protein CASSRREGQGTKNTEAFF.

The chain uses TRBV7-2 and TRBJ1-2, with D perhaps TRBD1 (5 bases). This CDR3 has 16 residues. CDR1 is SGHTA, CDR2 FQGNSA, per germline. The V gene lost 0 bases and the J gene lost 1 base, with 12 bases spanning the gap. CDR3 sequence (DNA): TGTGCCAGCAGCTTAGCCGGAGGGGCTAATAACTATGGCTACACCTTC. Encoded protein: CASSLAGGANNYGYTF.

The chain combines TRBV25-1 with TRBJ1-2, with 12 bases aligning to TRBD1. Germline values: CDR1 MGHDK, CDR2 SYGVNS. V lost 4 bases and J lost 6; bases outside the gene matches: 6. The CDR3 extends over 15 amino acids. The CDR3 here is CASSAGQGARDGYTF. CDR3 DNA: TGTGCCAGCAGTGCGGGACAGGGGGCGCGTGATGGCTACACCTTC.

As to this clone: In the same sample, other DNA sequences code for this CDR3. The rearrangement links TRBV27 to TRBJ1-5, with D possibly matching TRBD1 (6 bases). Germline CDR1 is MNHEY and CDR2 is SMNVEV (reference sequence). The CDR3 consists of 13 residues. Trimming left V 3 bases short and J 4 bases short, with 7 bases between. Here the CDR3 DNA reads TGTGCCAGCAGTTTGAGGGGGAATCAGCCCCAGCATTTT. This translates into CASSLRGNQPQHF.

The chain employs TRBV18 and TRBJ2-7, with 8 bases that match TRBD2. There are 14 residues in the CDR3. V shed 4 bases, J shed 5 bases, and the junction held 7 bases outside the gene matches. The germline V gene has CDR1 KGHSH and CDR2 LQKENI. The CDR3 bases are TGTGCCAGCTCACTCGGCCGGGAGGGGGACGAGCAGTACGTC. Amino acid sequence: CASSLGREGDEQYV.

The rearrangement uses TRBV6-5 and TRBJ2-3; 9 nucleotides agree with TRBD2. Germline V gene sequence: CDR1 MNHEY, CDR2 SVGAGI. V trimming: 5 bases; J trimming: 6 bases; junction bases outside the gene matches: 9. The CDR3 loop spans 15 amino acids. DNA for the CDR3: TGTGCCAGCAGTAGCCTTAGCGGGAGTGGGGATACGCAGTATTTT. Its translation: CASSSLSGSGDTQYF.

The chain couples TRBV24-1 to TRBJ1-6; 8 bases are a match to TRBD1. Germline V gene data show CDR1 as KGHDR and CDR2 as SFDVKD. The V and J ends lost 5 bases and 5 bases, in that order; junction bases with no gene match: 16. This CDR3 has 19 residues. CDR3 coding DNA: TGTGCCACCAGTGTGTGCAGGGGGCTACTGAGGATAAATAATTCACCCCTCCACTTT. Encoded protein: CATSVCRGLLRINNSPLHF.

The chain is built from TRBV18 and TRBJ1-3; D is ambiguous. Looked up from germline, CDR1 is KGHSH and CDR2 is LQKENI. The V end lost 3 bases, the J end lost 0 bases, and 12 bases lay between the germline ends. This CDR3 has 16 residues. CDR3 loop: CASSPGTPSSGNTIYF. The CDR3 DNA follows: TGTGCCAGCTCACCGGGCACCCCGAGCTCTGGAAACACCATATATTTT.

The chain uses TRBV28 and TRBJ2-7; 7 bases fit TRBD2. V shed 4 bases and J 4 bases; nucleotides not matched to a gene: 19. The CDR3 is made up of 18 amino acids. Germline V gene sequence: CDR1 MDHEN, CDR2 SYDVKM. Written as DNA, the CDR3 is TGTGCCAGCAGTTACACGAAGACTAGCCGGGACGGGCGGTACGAGCAGTACTTC. It translates to CASSYTKTSRDGRYEQYF. Filled out from reference TRBV28 and TRBJ2-7, the complete variable domain reads DVKVTQSSRYLVKRTGEKVFLECVQDMDHENMFWYRQDPGLGLRLIYFSYDVKMKEKGDIPEGYSVSREKKERFSLILESASTNQTSMYLCASSYTKTSRDGRYEQYFGPGTRLTVT.

The chain couples TRBV18 to TRBJ2-1; 7 nucleotides line up with TRBD1. V was clipped by 3 bases and J by 9 bases; unmatched bases: 14. This CDR3 is 16 amino acids long. CDR1 and CDR2 (germline): KGHSH, LQKENI. As DNA, the CDR3 is TGTGCCAGCTCACCGCCTGGGCGTGAGGGGGCGGGTGAGCAGTTCTTC. The encoded protein is CASSPPGREGAGEQFF.

The chain joins TRBV14 to TRBJ2-7; D not resolved. V was clipped by 1 base and J by 2 bases, with 3 bases between them. The CDR3 spans 12 residues. Germline V lookup: CDR1 SGHDN, CDR2 FVKESK. DNA of the CDR3: TGTGCCAGCAGCCAAGGGCCCTACGAGCAGTACTTC. The encoded protein is CASSQGPYEQYF.

The chain joins TRBV6-5 to TRBJ2-5; tentative D call: TRBD1 (6 bases). The CDR3 is 14 amino acids. The germline V gene has CDR1 MNHEY and CDR2 SVGAGI. V was cut by 2 bases and J by 6 bases, with 13 bases left in between. CDR3 protein: CASSYGQSGKTQYF. The DNA for the CDR3 is TGTGCCAGCAGTTACGGACAGTCCGGGAAGACCCAGTACTTC.

The chain joins TRBV21-1 to TRBJ2-7; the table assigns TRBD2, which was not confirmed against the DNA. TRBV21-1 is assigned pseudogene status. This CDR3 region has 19 residues. CDR3 sequence reads: CASKKLGTSGRALFSEQYV. CDR3 DNA: TGTGCCAGCAAAAAACTAGGGACTAGCGGGAGGGCTCTCTTCTCCGAGCAGTACGTC.

This clone showed up just once. The chain couples TRBV5-1 to TRBJ1-1, with 10 bases lining up with TRBD1. Germline assignment: CDR1 SGHRS and CDR2 YFSETQ. V lost 0 bases and J lost 4; bases outside the gene matches: 6. The CDR3 is 16 amino acids. Here the CDR3 DNA reads TGCGCCAGCAGCTTGGCGGGACAGGGGTCGACCACTGAAGCTTTCTTT. Amino acid sequence: CASSLAGQGSTTEAFF. The full variable domain, its missing parts supplied by reference TRBV5-1 and TRBJ1-1, is KAGVTQTPRYLIKTRGQQVTLSCSPISGHRSVSWYQQTPGQGLQFLFEYFSETQRNKGNFPGRFSGRQFSNSRSEMNVSTLELGDSALYLCASSLAGQGSTTEAFFGQGTRLTVV.

The chain employs TRBV6-4 and TRBJ2-3, with TRBD1 matching 7 bases. The CDR3 is made up of 17 amino acids. Per germline, CDR1 MRHNA and CDR2 SNTAGT. V lost 0 bases to trimming and J lost 0 bases; unmatched junction nucleotides: 6. The CDR3: CASSDSIRQGSTDTQYF. CDR3 sequence (DNA): TGTGCCAGCAGTGACTCGATAAGACAGGGCAGCACAGATACGCAGTATTTT.

The rearrangement uses TRBV10-3 and TRBJ2-7; 11 positions agree with TRBD2. V shed 3 bases and J 4 bases; nucleotides not matched to a gene: 2. Looked up from germline, CDR1 is ENHRY and CDR2 is SYGVKD. This CDR3 region has 14 residues. The CDR3: CAISDGTSGYEQYV. As DNA, the CDR3 is TGTGCCATCAGTGACGGGACTAGCGGTTACGAGCAGTACGTC.

The V gene is TRBV28, the J gene TRBJ2-7; 8 bases fit TRBD1. The CDR3 is made up of 13 amino acids. The V segment lost 5 bases and the J segment 7 bases; nucleotides outside the gene matches: 7. The germline CDR1 and CDR2 sequences are MDHEN and SYDVKM. The CDR3 loop is CASSADRVREQYF. CDR3 DNA sequence: TGTGCCAGCAGTGCGGACAGGGTTCGGGAGCAGTACTTC. Full variable domain (remainder filled in from reference TRBV28 and TRBJ2-7): DVKVTQSSRYLVKRTGEKVFLECVQDMDHENMFWYRQDPGLGLRLIYFSYDVKMKEKGDIPEGYSVSREKKERFSLILESASTNQTSMYLCASSADRVREQYFGPGTRLTVT.

This chain connects TRBV11-3 to TRBJ1-2, with D possibly TRBD1 on 5 matching bases. The CDR3 is 14 residues long. The germline CDR1 and CDR2 sequences are SGHNT and YENEEA. V was trimmed by 5 bases and J by 7 bases, leaving 17 bases between them. CDR3 sequence reads: CASSQNQGSGGYTF. The CDR3 DNA is TGTGCCAGCAGCCAAAACCAGGGTTCTGGTGGCTACACCTTC.

The gene calls are TRBV29-1 and TRBJ1-5, with unresolved D. V lost 6 bases and J lost 8, with 17 bases in between. CDR1 is SQVTM and CDR2 is ANQGSEA in the germline V gene. The CDR3 runs to 13 residues. CDR3 bases: TGCAGCGTCAGATCTGGACTCAACAAGCCCCAGCATTTT. Encoded protein: CSVRSGLNKPQHF.

The chain uses TRBV5-6 and TRBJ2-7; TRBD2 agrees at 8 bases. Germline assignment: CDR1 SGHDT and CDR2 YYEEEE. The CDR3 totals 15 residues. The trim removed 0 bases at V and 3 bases at J, leaving 5 bases unmatched. The CDR3 protein is CASSLGLASLYEQYV. In DNA form, the CDR3 reads TGTGCCAGCAGCTTGGGACTAGCGAGCCTCTACGAGCAGTACGTC.

This rearrangement joins TRBV29-1 to TRBJ1-1; D call uncertain. This CDR3 contains 14 residues. Per the germline V gene, CDR1 is SQVTM and CDR2 is ANQGSEA. V lost 0 bases, J lost 4 bases, and 12 bases lay in between. For the CDR3, the DNA is TGCAGCGTTGAAGACACCACTCCGGGCACTGAAGCTTTCTTT. Its translation: CSVEDTTPGTEAFF.

This chain links TRBV9 with TRBJ2-1; 8 bases fit TRBD2. Germline V gene sequence: CDR1 SGDLS, CDR2 YYNGEE. Trimming cost V 4 bases and J 9 bases; bases outside gene matches: 12. The CDR3 length is 15 residues. This CDR3 is CASSPWSGSSAEQFF. DNA of the CDR3: TGTGCCAGCAGCCCCTGGAGCGGGAGCTCTGCTGAGCAGTTCTTC.

This clone was seen only once. This sequence joins TRBV9 and TRBJ1-4; 8 positions agree with TRBD1. CDR3 length: 16 residues. Losses at the gene ends were 0 bases for V and 5 bases for J; bases not matched to a gene: 6. Looked up from germline, CDR1 is SGDLS and CDR2 is YYNGEE. The CDR3 sequence is CASSVGSQGANEKLFF. CDR3 DNA: TGTGCCAGCAGCGTAGGATCCCAGGGGGCGAATGAAAAACTGTTTTTT.

The chain has TRBV19 and TRBJ2-3; 10 bases agree with TRBD1. This CDR3 region has 15 residues. J gave up 4 bases and V 5 bases, and 6 bases lay outside the gene matches. CDR1 and CDR2 (germline): LNHDA, SQIVND (reference sequence). CDR3 nucleotide sequence: TGTGCCAGTAGTCTCGGACAGGGGGTCGCAGATACGCAGTATTTT. Encoded protein: CASSLGQGVADTQYF. The whole variable domain, filled in from reference TRBV19 and TRBJ2-3, reads DGGITQSPKYLFRKEGQNVTLSCEQNLNHDAMYWYRQDPGQGLRLIYYSQIVNDFQKGDIAEGYSVSREKKESFPLTVTSAQKNPTAFYLCASSLGQGVADTQYFGPGTRLTVL.

The chain joins TRBV5-6 to TRBJ2-1, with TRBD1 matching 9 bases. CDR1 and CDR2 from the germline V gene are SGHDT and YYEEEE. V was clipped by 7 bases and J by 2 bases; unmatched bases: 7. This CDR3 is built from 15 residues. CDR3 amino acids: CASATGGFTYNEQFF. The DNA of the CDR3 is TGTGCCAGCGCAACAGGGGGCTTCACCTACAATGAGCAGTTCTTC. The full variable domain, in which reference TRBV5-6 and TRBJ2-1 provide the parts outside the CDR3, is DAGVTQSPTHLIKTRGQQVTLRCSPKSGHDTVSWYQQALGQGPQFIFQYYEEEERQRGNFPDRFSGHQFPNYSSELNVNALLLGDSALYLCASATGGFTYNEQFFGPGTRLTVL.

CDR3 residues: CASIGGATEAFF. The DNA of the CDR3 is TGTGCCAGCATCGGGGGGGCAACTGAAGCTTTCTTT. The V gene is TRBV7-9, the J gene TRBJ1-1, with D maybe TRBD1 (6 bases). This CDR3 has 12 amino acids. Germline loops: CDR1 SEHNR, CDR2 FQNEAQ (reference sequence). Trimming took off 7 bases at V and 5 bases at J, with 11 bases between the two ends.

In the case of this clone: This sample also contains other DNA sequences that code for the same CDR3. V usage is TRBV27 and J usage is TRBJ1-1; no firm D call. V lost 6 bases, J lost 5 bases, and 13 bases lay in between. Germline V gives CDR1 MNHEY, CDR2 SMNVEV (reference sequence). The CDR3 is 13 amino acids. The CDR3 spells CASSRPGGTEAFF. CDR3 nucleotides: TGTGCCAGCAGCCGCCCCGGAGGGACTGAAGCTTTCTTT.

CDR3 in DNA: TGTGCCAGCAGCCCATCGGCAGGGTTAGGTTCACCCCTCCACTTT. Its protein is CASSPSAGLGSPLHF. V and J are TRBV7-2 and TRBJ1-6; a weak D match, TRBD1 (5 bases). V lost 5 bases and J lost 9, with 17 bases in between. This CDR3 comprises 15 residues. Germline V gene sequence: CDR1 SGHTA, CDR2 FQGNSA.

V and J are TRBV7-9 and TRBJ2-5; 10 nucleotides line up with TRBD2. Germline V gene data show CDR1 as SEHNR and CDR2 as FQNEAQ (reference sequence). CDR3 length: 15 residues. The trim removed 3 bases at V and 4 bases at J, leaving 5 bases unmatched. The DNA for the CDR3 is TGTGCCAGCAGCTTGAGGTCTAGCGGGAGAGAGACCCAGTACTTC. Its translation is CASSLRSSGRETQYF.